Each of the 22 T cell receptor beta chains below was sequenced from the same sample in a study of blood T cells in healthy people across ages. Through a sample-barcoded 5' primer and a J-beta primer mix, a second PCR was run for roughly 7 to 12 cycles. TCRdb reanalysed the 5' RACE reads using MiXCR and keeps one entry per CDR3 protein. This table holds 1.5 million to 1.9 million distinct CDR3 sequences, under 55% found once. Sequences were obtained from blood. The receptors shown here come from a woman younger than 30 in good health.

This clonotype came up a few times. The rearrangement joins TRBV29-1 to TRBJ2-3; 7 bases align to TRBD2. The CDR3 consists of 13 residues. The germline V gene encodes CDR1 SQVTM and CDR2 ANQGSEA. The V gene end was trimmed by 7 bases and the J gene end by 1 base; junction bases not matched to a gene: 5. CDR3 region: CSASSGRTDTQYF. The CDR3, as DNA: TGCAGCGCCTCTAGCGGACGCACAGATACGCAGTATTTT.

This clonotype has just a few counts. The chain uses TRBV12-3 or TRBV12-4 and TRBJ1-2; 7 bases map to TRBD1. This CDR3 has 16 amino acids. J gave up 2 bases and V 6 bases, and 12 bases lay outside the gene matches. In DNA, the CDR3 is TGTGCCAGCAGATGGGGACAGATGGGAATCAACTATGGCTACACCTTC. This gives the protein CASRWGQMGINYGYTF.

This clonotype was recorded a few times. The V call is TRBV7-2, the J call TRBJ1-1, with D maybe TRBD1 (5 bases). Trimming removed 3 bases at V and 7 bases at J, with 12 bases between. The CDR3 contains 13 residues. CDR1 and CDR2 (germline): SGHTA, FQGNSA. The DNA for the CDR3 is TGTGCCAGCAGCTTGGTCAGGGCAGTTGAAGCTTTCTTT. Translation: CASSLVRAVEAFF.

The V gene is TRBV9, the J gene TRBJ2-7; maybe TRBD1 (6 bases). The J call is uncertain, as TRBJ2-4 better fits the DNA end. This CDR3 contains 15 residues. Germline V lookup: CDR1 SGDLS, CDR2 YYNGEE. CDR3 coding DNA: TGTGCCAGCAGCTTTCGGGACCTTGAGGGGGACATTCAGTACTTC. Protein: CASSFRDLEGDIQYF.

A note on this clonotype: At one end the junction does not follow the germline gene, possibly because of a read error. The V call is TRBV5-1, the J call TRBJ2-4; 8 nucleotides line up with TRBD2. The J call is in doubt because the DNA end fits TRBJ2-5 better. Germline V gene lookup returns CDR1 SGHRS and CDR2 YFSETQ. This CDR3 contains 15 residues. DNA of the CDR3: TGCGCCAGCAGCTACCCGACTAGCGAGCAAGGGACCCAGTACTTC. Translated, it gives CASSYPTSEQGTQYF.

About this clonotype: This clone may be a read error of a much larger clone one base away. The chain combines TRBV29-1 with TRBJ1-2, with D unclear. The CDR3 is 13 residues long. CDR1 is SQVTM and CDR2 is ANQGSEA in the germline V gene. The CDR3 reads CGVVKDPSYGYTF. The CDR3 DNA sequence: TGCGGCGTTGTGAAGGACCCCAGCTATGGCTACACCTTC.

This chain uses TRBV4-3 with TRBJ2-5; D call uncertain. Trimming shortened V by 1 base and J by 5 bases, and 11 bases separated the two germline ends. The CDR3 extends over 14 amino acids. Germline V lookup: CDR1 LGHNA, CDR2 YSLEER. CDR3 sequence (DNA): TGCGCCAGCAGCCAAGCCCTCAGTAGGGAGACCCAGTACTTC. Translation: CASSQALSRETQYF.

A single count supports this clonotype. A read error may account for a junction end that differs from germline. The rearrangement joins TRBV6-1 to TRBJ2-1, with a tentative D call TRBD1 (5 bases). Germline V gene data show CDR1 as MNHNS and CDR2 as SASEGT. CDR3 length: 13 amino acids. CDR3 loop: CTSSEGDYNEQFF. CDR3 bases: TGTACCAGCAGTGAAGGGGACTACAATGAGCAGTTCTTC.

The gene calls are TRBV7-6 and TRBJ2-3; 11 bases match TRBD2. This CDR3 is built from 19 residues. V was clipped by 2 bases and J by 7 bases; unmatched bases: 17. The germline V gene has CDR1 SGHVS and CDR2 FNYEAQ. The CDR3 sequence: CASSLPTPLAGGRGNTQYF. In DNA form, the CDR3 reads TGTGCCAGCAGCTTACCAACCCCTCTAGCGGGAGGAAGGGGAAATACGCAGTATTTT.

This clonotype turned up a few times. V usage is TRBV7-6 and J usage is TRBJ2-6; the D gene is possibly TRBD1 (5 bases). CDR1 is SGHVS, CDR2 FNYEAQ, per germline. CDR3 length: 16 residues. V was clipped by 0 bases and J by 4 bases, with 10 bases between them. This chain's CDR3 is CASSLAPGSGANVLTF. The CDR3 DNA sequence: TGTGCCAGCAGCTTAGCACCAGGGTCGGGGGCCAACGTCCTGACTTTC.

The chain employs TRBV20-1 and TRBJ1-5; D is undetermined. CDR1 is DFQATT, CDR2 SNEGSKA, per germline (reference sequence). The CDR3 spans 14 residues. V was clipped by 4 bases and J by 3 bases, with 13 bases between them. CDR3 loop: CSATRPIFNQPQHF. In DNA, the CDR3 is TGCAGTGCTACGAGACCAATTTTCAATCAGCCCCAGCATTTT.

This clonotype came up a few times. One junction end does not reproduce the germline sequence, and a read error may be involved. The V gene is TRBV6-5, the J gene TRBJ2-7; D possibly matches TRBD1 or TRBD2 (6 bases each). The CDR3 has 15 amino acids. Germline assignment: CDR1 MNHEY and CDR2 SVGAGI. The CDR3 sequence: CDSSYSGGATYEQYF. The CDR3 region has the DNA TGTGACAGCAGTTACTCCGGGGGCGCTACGTACGAGCAGTACTTC.

The genes are TRBV20-1 and TRBJ1-5, with TRBD1 matching 9 bases. The J segment lost 5 bases and the V segment lost 4 bases, leaving 3 bases of the junction unmatched. Germline values: CDR1 DFQATT, CDR2 SNEGSKA (reference sequence). This CDR3 contains 13 residues. CDR3 residues: CSAMRDRDQPQHF. CDR3 DNA: TGCAGTGCTATGCGGGACAGGGATCAGCCCCAGCATTTT.

This clonotype was detected ten times or more. Germline and junction disagree at one end, which may indicate a read error. This chain connects TRBV4-3 to TRBJ1-5; a weak D match, TRBD1 (5 bases). The CDR3 loop spans 13 amino acids. Germline V lookup: CDR1 LGHNA, CDR2 YSLEER. The CDR3 region is CASSQGRDQPQHF. The CDR3 nucleotides read TGTGCCAGTTCGCAGGGTCGCGATCAGCCCCAGCATTTT.

Comments on this clonotype: Relative to the germline gene, one junction end is altered; a read error may explain this. The chain recombines TRBV19 with TRBJ1-2; D remains unclear. Germline V lookup: CDR1 LNHDA, CDR2 SQIVND (reference sequence). The CDR3 has 11 amino acids. The CDR3 spells CAGRRTNGYTF. CDR3 bases: TGTGCCGGTAGGCGAACTAATGGCTACACCTTC.

This clonotype was picked up a small number of times. The chain recombines TRBV4-3 with TRBJ2-6, with a possible D match to TRBD1 (5 bases). The V and J ends lost 1 base and 0 bases respectively, with 7 bases between them. Germline-derived CDR1 and CDR2 are LGHNA and YSLEER. The CDR3 has 16 residues. The CDR3 region is CASSQGTSSGANVLTF. The CDR3 coding sequence is TGCGCCAGCAGCCAAGGGACAAGCTCTGGGGCCAACGTCCTGACTTTC.

The CDR3 DNA is TGTGCCAGCAACCAACGCGGGGAGCAGTACTTC. Its protein product is CASNQRGEQYF. The chain uses TRBV6-6 and TRBJ2-5; the D gene is possibly TRBD2 (6 bases). Germline CDR1 reads MNHNY; CDR2 reads SVGAGI (reference sequence). Trimming pared 7 bases from V and 11 bases from J, leaving 14 bases between. The CDR3 loop spans 11 amino acids.

The V call is TRBV20-1, the J call TRBJ1-1, with a weak D call TRBD1 (6 bases). The CDR3 contains 16 residues. Germline values: CDR1 DFQATT, CDR2 SNEGSKA (reference sequence). V lost 5 bases, J lost 3 bases, and 22 bases lay in between. CDR3 in amino acids: CSAHGTGAGVDTEAFF. As DNA, the CDR3 is TGCAGTGCTCACGGTACGGGGGCAGGGGTTGACACTGAAGCTTTCTTT.

This clonotype was recorded at least ten times. The V gene is TRBV14, the J gene TRBJ1-2; no firm D call. V was pared by 3 bases and J by 2 bases, with 7 bases between. The CDR3 runs to 13 residues. Germline values: CDR1 SGHDN, CDR2 FVKESK. CDR3 region: CASSQVRNYGYTF. For the CDR3, the DNA is TGTGCCAGCAGCCAGGTCCGCAACTATGGCTACACCTTC.

This clonotype was counted between two and nine times. The rearrangement links TRBV20-1 to TRBJ2-5; 11 nucleotides line up with TRBD2. The CDR3 has 15 amino acids. Germline assignment: CDR1 DFQATT and CDR2 SNEGSKA (reference sequence). Germline trimming cut 5 bases from V and 5 bases from J; bases unmatched to any gene: 10. CDR3 loop: CSAHTLAGGFETQYF. The CDR3 coding sequence is TGCAGTGCTCACACCTTAGCGGGGGGGTTTGAGACCCAGTACTTC.

The chain joins TRBV25-1 to TRBJ2-2, with D perhaps TRBD2 (6 bases). This CDR3 spans 16 amino acids. In germline, CDR1 is MGHDK, CDR2 SYGVNS. V was clipped by 6 bases and J by 4 bases, with 18 bases between them. The CDR3 region is CASSHMGTPGTGELFF. In DNA form, the CDR3 reads TGTGCCAGCAGCCACATGGGGACTCCGGGCACCGGGGAGCTGTTTTTT.

V and J are TRBV7-8 and TRBJ1-2; tentatively, D is TRBD1 (6 bases). The CDR3 loop spans 14 amino acids. V lost 5 bases and J 4 bases, leaving 14 bases between the germline ends. From germline, CDR1 is SGHVS and CDR2 FQNEAQ. CDR3 DNA: TGTGCCAGCAGCCTAGAGCAGGGGATCTATGGCTACACCTTC. Its translation: CASSLEQGIYGYTF.